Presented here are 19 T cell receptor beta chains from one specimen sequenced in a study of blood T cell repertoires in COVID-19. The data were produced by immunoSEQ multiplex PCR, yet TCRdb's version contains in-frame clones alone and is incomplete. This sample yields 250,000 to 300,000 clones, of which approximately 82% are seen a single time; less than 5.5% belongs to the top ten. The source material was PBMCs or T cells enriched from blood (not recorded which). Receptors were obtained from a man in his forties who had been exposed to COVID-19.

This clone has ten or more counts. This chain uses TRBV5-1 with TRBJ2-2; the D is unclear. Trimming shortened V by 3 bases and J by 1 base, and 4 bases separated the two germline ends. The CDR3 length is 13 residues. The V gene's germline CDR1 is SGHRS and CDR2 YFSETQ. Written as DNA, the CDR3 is TGCGCCAGCAGCTCAGGGAACACCGGGGAGCTGTTTTTT. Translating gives CASSSGNTGELFF.

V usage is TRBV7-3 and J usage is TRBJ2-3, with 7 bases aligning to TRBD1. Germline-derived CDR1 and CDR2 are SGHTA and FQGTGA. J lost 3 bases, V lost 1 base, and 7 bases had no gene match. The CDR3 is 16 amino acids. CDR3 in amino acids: CASSLSSLRGTDTQYF. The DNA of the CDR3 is TGTGCCAGCAGCTTAAGCTCGCTCAGGGGGACAGATACGCAGTATTTT.

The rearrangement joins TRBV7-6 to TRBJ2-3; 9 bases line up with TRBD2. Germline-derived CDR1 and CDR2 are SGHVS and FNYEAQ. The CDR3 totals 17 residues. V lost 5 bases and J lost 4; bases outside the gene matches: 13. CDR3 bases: TGTGCCAGCAGCCCCGACCCCAGCGGGAGGATTTCAGATACGCAGTATTTT. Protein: CASSPDPSGRISDTQYF.

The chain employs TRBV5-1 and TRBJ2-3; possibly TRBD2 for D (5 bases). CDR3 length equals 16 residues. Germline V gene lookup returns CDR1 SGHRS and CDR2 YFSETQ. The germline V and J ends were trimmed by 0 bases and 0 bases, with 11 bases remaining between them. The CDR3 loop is CASSLAPRGSTDTQYF. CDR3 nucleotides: TGCGCCAGCAGCTTGGCCCCCCGGGGTAGCACAGATACGCAGTATTTT. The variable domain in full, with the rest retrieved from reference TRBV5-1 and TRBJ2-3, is KAGVTQTPRYLIKTRGQQVTLSCSPISGHRSVSWYQQTPGQGLQFLFEYFSETQRNKGNFPGRFSGRQFSNSRSEMNVSTLELGDSALYLCASSLAPRGSTDTQYFGPGTRLTVL.

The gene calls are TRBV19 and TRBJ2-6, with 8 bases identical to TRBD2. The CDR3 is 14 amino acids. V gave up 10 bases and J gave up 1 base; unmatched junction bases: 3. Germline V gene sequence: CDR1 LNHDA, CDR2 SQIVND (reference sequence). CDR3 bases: TGTGCCACACGGGGGGGGTCTGGGGCCAACGTCCTGACTTTC. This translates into CATRGGSGANVLTF.

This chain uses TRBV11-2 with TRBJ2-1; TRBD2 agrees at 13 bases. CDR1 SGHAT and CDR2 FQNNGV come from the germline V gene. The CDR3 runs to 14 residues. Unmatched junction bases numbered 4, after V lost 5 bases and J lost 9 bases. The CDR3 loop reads CASSGLAGVFEQFF. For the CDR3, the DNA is TGTGCCAGCAGCGGACTAGCGGGAGTCTTTGAGCAGTTCTTC. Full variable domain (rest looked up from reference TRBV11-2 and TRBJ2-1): EAGVAQSPRYKIIEKRQSVAFWCNPISGHATLYWYQQILGQGPKLLIQFQNNGVVDDSQLPKDRFSAERLKGVDSTLKIQPAKLEDSAVYLCASSGLAGVFEQFFGPGTRLTVL.

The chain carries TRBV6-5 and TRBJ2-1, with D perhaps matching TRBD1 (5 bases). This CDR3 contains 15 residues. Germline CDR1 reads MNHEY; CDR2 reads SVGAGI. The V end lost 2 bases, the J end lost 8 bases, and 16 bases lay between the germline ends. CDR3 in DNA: TGTGCCAGCAGTTACACCCTAGGGGCGACGGATGAGCAGTTCTTC. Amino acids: CASSYTLGATDEQFF.

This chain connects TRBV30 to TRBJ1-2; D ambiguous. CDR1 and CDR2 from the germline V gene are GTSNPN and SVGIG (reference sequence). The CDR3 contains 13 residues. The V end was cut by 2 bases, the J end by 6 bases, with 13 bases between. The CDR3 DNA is TGTGCCTGGAGTTCAACGGTAATCAATGGCTACACCTTC. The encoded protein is CAWSSTVINGYTF.

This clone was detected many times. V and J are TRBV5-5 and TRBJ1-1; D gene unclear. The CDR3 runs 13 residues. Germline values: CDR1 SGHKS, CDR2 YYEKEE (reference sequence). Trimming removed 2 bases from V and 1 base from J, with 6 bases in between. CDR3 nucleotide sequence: TGTGCCAGCAGCTTCCAGTCGAACACTGAAGCTTTCTTT. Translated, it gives CASSFQSNTEAFF.

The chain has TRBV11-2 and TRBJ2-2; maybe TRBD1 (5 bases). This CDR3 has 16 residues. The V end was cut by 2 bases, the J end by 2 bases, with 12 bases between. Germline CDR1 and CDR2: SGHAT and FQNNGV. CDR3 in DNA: TGTGCCAGCAGCTTATTGCAGGGATTTAACACCGGGGAGCTGTTTTTT. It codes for CASSLLQGFNTGELFF.

CDR3 region: CASSRIADREKLFF. CDR3 sequence (DNA): TGTGCCAGCAGTAGAATCGCGGACAGGGAAAAACTGTTTTTT. The rearrangement links TRBV25-1 to TRBJ1-4; 7 bases are a match to TRBD1. The germline CDR1 and CDR2 sequences are MGHDK and SYGVNS. The CDR3 is made up of 14 amino acids. V dropped 5 bases and J dropped 8; count of bases not matched to a gene: 8.

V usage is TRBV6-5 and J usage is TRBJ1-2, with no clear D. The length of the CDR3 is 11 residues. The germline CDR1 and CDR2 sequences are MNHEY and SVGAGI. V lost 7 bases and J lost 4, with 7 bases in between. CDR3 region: CASKWAYGYTF. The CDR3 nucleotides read TGTGCCAGCAAATGGGCCTATGGCTACACCTTC.

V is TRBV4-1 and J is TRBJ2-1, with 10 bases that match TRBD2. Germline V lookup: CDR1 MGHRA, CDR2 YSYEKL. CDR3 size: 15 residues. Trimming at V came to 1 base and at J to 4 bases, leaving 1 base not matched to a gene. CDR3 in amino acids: CASSQGTSGYNEQFF. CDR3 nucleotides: TGCGCCAGCAGCCAAGGGACTAGCGGTTACAATGAGCAGTTCTTC.

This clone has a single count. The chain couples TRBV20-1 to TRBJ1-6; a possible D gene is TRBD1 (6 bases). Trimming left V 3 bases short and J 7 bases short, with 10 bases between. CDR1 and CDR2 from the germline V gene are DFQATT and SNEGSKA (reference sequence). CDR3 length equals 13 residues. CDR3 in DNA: TGCAGTGCTAGTTTGACAGGAAATTCACCCCTCCACTTT. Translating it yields CSASLTGNSPLHF.

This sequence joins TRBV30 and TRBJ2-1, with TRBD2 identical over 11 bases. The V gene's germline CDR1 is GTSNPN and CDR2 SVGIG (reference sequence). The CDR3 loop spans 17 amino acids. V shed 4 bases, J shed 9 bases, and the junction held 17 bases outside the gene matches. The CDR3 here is CAWTLRGSASGRSEQFF. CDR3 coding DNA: TGTGCCTGGACCTTAAGGGGGAGCGCTAGCGGGAGGTCTGAGCAGTTCTTC.

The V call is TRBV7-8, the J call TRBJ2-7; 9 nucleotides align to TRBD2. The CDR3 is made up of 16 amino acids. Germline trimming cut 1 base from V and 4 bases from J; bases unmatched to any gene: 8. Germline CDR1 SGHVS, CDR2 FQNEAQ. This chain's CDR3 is CASSLEGGAGGYEQYF. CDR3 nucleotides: TGTGCCAGCAGCTTAGAGGGCGGAGCGGGAGGTTACGAGCAGTACTTC.

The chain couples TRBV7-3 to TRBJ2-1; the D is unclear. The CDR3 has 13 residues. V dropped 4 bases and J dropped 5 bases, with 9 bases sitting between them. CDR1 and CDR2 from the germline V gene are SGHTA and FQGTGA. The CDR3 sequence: CASSSGTHNEQFF. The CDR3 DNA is TGTGCCAGCAGCTCGGGTACGCACAATGAGCAGTTCTTC.

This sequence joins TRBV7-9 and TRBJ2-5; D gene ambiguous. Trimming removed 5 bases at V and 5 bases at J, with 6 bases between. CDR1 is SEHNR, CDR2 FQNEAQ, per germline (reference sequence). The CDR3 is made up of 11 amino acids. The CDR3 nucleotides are TGTGCCAGCAGCCGGGTGGAGACCCAGTACTTC. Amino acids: CASSRVETQYF.

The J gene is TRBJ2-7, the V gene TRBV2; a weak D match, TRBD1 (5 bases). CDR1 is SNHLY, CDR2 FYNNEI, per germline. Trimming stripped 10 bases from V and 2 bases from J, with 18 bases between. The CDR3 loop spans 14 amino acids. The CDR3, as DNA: TGTGCCACCTCACCAGGGTCCCCCCCCTACGAGCAGTACTTC. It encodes CATSPGSPPYEQYF.